A selection of T cell receptor beta chains follows, all from one sample in a study of cytomegalovirus exposure and HLA in healthy donors. Data came from immunoSEQ multiplex PCR; TCRdb stores just in-frame clones and leaves some out. The sample yields roughly 110,000 clones, 70% seen once. The sample consisted of PBMCs. The receptor source for this set is a man aged 30-40 years in good health and CMV-seropositive. Both conserved end residues are part of each CDR3. The order of the fields is V gene, J gene, D gene, clone size, CDR3 DNA, CDR3 protein. The D gene is left open where the match is weak. The listing skips clone size in some rows; elsewhere it reads once, few, many or a size class.

TRBV6-1	TRBJ2-3	TRBD2	once	TGTGCCAGCAGTAACGGGGGGGGCACAGATACGCAGTATTTT	CASSNGGGTDTQYF
TRBV2	TRBJ1-1	TRBD1	NA	TGTGCCAGCAGTGCGGACAGGGTGGGGGAATTGAACACTGAAGCTTTCTTT	CASSADRVGELNTEAFF
TRBV7-2	TRBJ1-2	NA	NA	TGTGCCAGCAGCCCCCGGGGAGCCAGGGAGGACTATGGCTACACCTTC	CASSPRGAREDYGYTF
TRBV27	TRBJ2-1	TRBD2	NA	TGTGCCAGCAGTTTATCGACTAGCGGATCTCACAATGAGCAGTTCTTC	CASSLSTSGSHNEQFF
TRBV12-5	TRBJ1-2	NA	few	TGTGCTAGTGGTTCAGGGGTAGGGGACTATGGCTACACCTTC	CASGSGVGDYGYTF
TRBV21-1	TRBJ1-2	NA	NA	TGTGCCAGCAGCAAAATGCCGACAGGGTTCAGTTATCCTCATGGCTACACCTTC	CASSKMPTGFSYPHGYTF
TRBV7-8	TRBJ2-1	TRBD2	NA	TGTGCCAGCAGCTTAGGAGCGGGAGCCCTGGATGAGCAGTTCTTC	CASSLGAGALDEQFF
TRBV9	TRBJ1-1	NA	NA	TGTGCCAGCAGCGTAGGGGGCATCACTGAAGCTTTCTTT	CASSVGGITEAFF
TRBV12-5	TRBJ2-3	NA	few	TGTGCTAGTGGTTTGGTAAGAGGCTCGATGAGGGGGAAGCGCCATACGCAGTATTTT	CASGLVRGSMRGKRHTQYF
TRBV7-8	TRBJ2-1	TRBD2	NA	TGTGCCAGCAGCCCTGGGGAGCGGGAGGTCCTAAATGAGCAGTTCTTC	CASSPGEREVLNEQFF
TRBV5-1	TRBJ2-1	TRBD2	NA	TGCGCCAGCAGCTTGATAGCGGGAGGGCTCAATGAGCAGTTCTTC	CASSLIAGGLNEQFF
TRBV7-6	TRBJ2-4	NA	NA	TGTGCCAGCAGCTTAAACGGAGTGGACATTCAGTACTTC	CASSLNGVDIQYF
TRBV11-3	TRBJ2-3	NA	NA	TGTGCCAGCAGCTTAGGGTTAGCGGATTCCACAGATACGCAGTATTTT	CASSLGLADSTDTQYF
TRBV2	TRBJ2-3	TRBD2	NA	TGTGCCAGCAGTGTGAGGACTAGCGGGGGGGTAAGCACAGATACGCAGTATTTT	CASSVRTSGGVSTDTQYF
TRBV18	TRBJ2-7	NA	NA	TGTGCCAGCTCACCACCTTTCCGCTACGAGCAGTACTTC	CASSPPFRYEQYF
TRBV9	TRBJ1-1	TRBD1	NA	TGTGCCAGCAGCGTCCATTCGGACAGGGGAGTACCCATGAACACTGAAGCTTTCTTT	CASSVHSDRGVPMNTEAFF
TRBV7-9	TRBJ1-1	NA	NA	TGTGCGAACGGAGACAACACTGAAGCTTTCTTT	CANGDNTEAFF
TRBV9	TRBJ2-1	TRBD1	NA	TGTGCCAGCAGCGCAGGACAGGTGACTGAGCAGTTCTTC	CASSAGQVTEQFF
TRBV29-1	TRBJ1-4	NA	NA	TGCAGCGTCCGGCTTTCCCTAGTTGAAAAACTGTTTTTT	CSVRLSLVEKLFF
TRBV5-5	TRBJ1-5	TRBD1	NA	TGTGCCAGCAGCTCAGGGGGAGGCAATCAGCCCCAGCATTTT	CASSSGGGNQPQHF
TRBV5-6	TRBJ2-7	TRBD2	NA	TGTGCCAGCAGCGGACTAGCGGGGGGCCCCAGTTACGGGCAGTACTTC	CASSGLAGGPSYGQYF
TRBV5-1	TRBJ1-2	NA	NA	TGCGCCAGCAGCTTGGGACAGGTTAACTATGGCTACACCTTC	CASSLGQVNYGYTF
TRBV6-1	TRBJ2-3	TRBD2	few	TGTGCCAGCAGTGAAGCGACTAGCGGGGTTAGCACAGATACGCAGTATTTT	CASSEATSGVSTDTQYF
TRBV5-1	TRBJ1-1	TRBD1	once	TGCGCCAGCAGCTTGGACGGGACAGGGAGTGATGAAGCTTTCTTT	CASSLDGTGSDEAFF
TRBV5-1	TRBJ1-2	TRBD1	NA	TGCGCCAGCAGCTTGGGACAGGGGATTAACTATGGCTACACCTTC	CASSLGQGINYGYTF
TRBV11-2	TRBJ2-3	TRBD2	once	TGTGCCAGCAGCCTGTGGACTAGCGAGTACTACACAGATACGCAGTATTTT	CASSLWTSEYYTDTQYF
TRBV10-2	TRBJ2-5	NA	NA	TGCGCCAGCAGTGGGGTGGGGCGACAAGAGACCCAGTACTTC	CASSGVGRQETQYF
TRBV5-4	TRBJ2-3	NA	NA	TGTGCCAGCAGCTTGACTAGCACAGATACGCAGTATTTT	CASSLTSTDTQYF
TRBV16	TRBJ2-7	NA	once	TGTGCCAGCAGCCAGGCGGGCAACTACGAGCAGTACTTC	CASSQAGNYEQYF
TRBV30	TRBJ2-2	TRBD2	NA	TGTGCCTGGGGGGGAATCCTAGCGGGAGGGCATAGCGGGGAGCTGTTTTTT	CAWGGILAGGHSGELFF
TRBV5-1	TRBJ2-7	TRBD1	NA	TGCGCCAGCAGCCGCTCCGGGACAGGGGACGAGCAGTACTTC	CASSRSGTGDEQYF
TRBV5-6	TRBJ1-2	NA	NA	TGTGCCAGCAGCTTCGGGGGGGGCTATGGCTACACCTTC	CASSFGGGYGYTF
TRBV2	TRBJ2-7	NA	NA	TGTGCCAGCAGTGAATCCAGGTTGGGCTACGAGCAGTACTTC	CASSESRLGYEQYF
TRBV10-3	TRBJ2-1	TRBD2	NA	TGTGCCACCCGGACTAGCGAGGATTCATACAATGAGCAGTTCTTC	CATRTSEDSYNEQFF
TRBV19	TRBJ1-2	TRBD1	NA	TGTGCCAGTAGTACTGAGGGACAGGGGGAATATGGCTACACCTTC	CASSTEGQGEYGYTF
TRBV29-1	TRBJ2-2	NA	NA	TGCAGCGTCGCCCCCACTAGCCCGAGCACCGGGGAGCTGTTTTTT	CSVAPTSPSTGELFF
TRBV4-3	TRBJ2-3	NA	NA	TGCGCCAGCAGCCAAGCGGTGGGCAGCCCCGCAGATACGCAGTATTTT	CASSQAVGSPADTQYF
TRBV29-1	TRBJ1-1	TRBD1	few	TGCAGCGTTAAAACAGGGGCCACGAACACTGAAGCTTTCTTT	CSVKTGATNTEAFF
TRBV9	TRBJ2-1	NA	NA	TGTGCCAGCAGCGATTCGGCAGGGCTTGGCGATGAGCAGTTCTTC	CASSDSAGLGDEQFF
TRBV6-6	TRBJ2-5	NA	NA	TGTGCCAGCAGTTACGGGAGGGGGGAGACCCAGTACTTC	CASSYGRGETQYF
TRBV2	TRBJ1-1	NA	few	TGTGCCAGCAGTGAAGGGAGGCTGAGAGGTGAAGCTTTCTTT	CASSEGRLRGEAFF
TRBV2	TRBJ1-1	TRBD1	few	TGTGCCAGCAGTGAAGGCGTTAACAGGGGAATGAACACTGAAGCTTTCTTT	CASSEGVNRGMNTEAFF
TRBV27	TRBJ1-5	TRBD1	NA	TGTGCCAGCAGTCTATCGGGACAGTTAGACAATCAGCCCCAGCATTTT	CASSLSGQLDNQPQHF
TRBV18	TRBJ2-5	TRBD1	NA	TGTGCCAGCTCACGAAGGGACAGGGTCTTGGAGACCCAGTACTTC	CASSRRDRVLETQYF
TRBV27	TRBJ1-2	NA	NA	TGTGCCAGCAGTTTATCGTCGGCGGGCGCCTACTATGGCTACACCTTC	CASSLSSAGAYYGYTF
TRBV4-3	TRBJ1-1	TRBD1	NA	TGCGCCAGCAGCCAATATGAGGGGGCCTTGACTGAAGCTTTCTTT	CASSQYEGALTEAFF
TRBV18	TRBJ2-1	TRBD1	once	TGTGCCAGCTCAAAGGGAGTCCAGGGGGTGGATGAGCAGTTCTTC	CASSKGVQGVDEQFF
TRBV7-9	TRBJ1-2	NA	NA	TGTGCCAGCAGCTTAGCGGGTCTACAGAATGGCTACACCTTC	CASSLAGLQNGYTF
TRBV9	TRBJ2-1	TRBD2	NA	TGTGCCAGCAGCGTAGCTCGGACGGGAGGGCCGAATGAGCAGTTCTTC	CASSVARTGGPNEQFF
TRBV7-9	TRBJ1-1	TRBD1	NA	TGTGCCAGCAGCTTAGGCCGACAGGGGGGCACTGAAGCTTTCTTT	CASSLGRQGGTEAFF
TRBV5-1	TRBJ2-7	NA	NA	TGCGCCAGCAGAATCTCCCTCGGGGAAGACGAGCAGTACTTC	CASRISLGEDEQYF
TRBV7-2	TRBJ2-3	TRBD2	NA	TGTGCCAGCAGCCAGACTAGCGGGAGGGCCGCAGATACGCAGTATTTT	CASSQTSGRAADTQYF
TRBV5-1	TRBJ2-2	TRBD2	NA	TGCGCCAGCAAAGGGTCTACCGGGGGGGCCCCCGGGGAGCTGTTTTTT	CASKGSTGGAPGELFF